One and the same sample provided the 32 T cell receptor beta chains below, sequenced in a study of OX40 agonist ivuxolimab in advanced cancers. Profiling relied on immunoSEQ multiplex PCR, and the TCRdb table lists in-frame clones only, not all of them. The repertoire has tens of thousands of clones, more than 75% of them found once; the top ten carry 1.5% to 2%. Sequenced material: CD4+ or CD8+ T cells sorted from blood, taken in a trial of the OX40 agonist ivuxolimab. All receptors come from an adult with an advanced solid tumor such as melanoma, head and neck, liver or kidney cancer.

The V gene is TRBV5-4, the J gene TRBJ2-2; 8 bases line up with TRBD1. This CDR3 contains 16 residues. The germline CDR1 and CDR2 sequences are SGHNT and YYREEE (reference sequence). Unmatched junction bases numbered 10, after V lost 5 bases and J lost 4 bases. The CDR3 is CASSRTGGRGTGELFF. The CDR3 DNA reads as TGTGCCAGCAGTAGAACAGGGGGTCGAGGCACCGGGGAGCTGTTTTTT.

The rearrangement joins TRBV13 to TRBJ2-2, with 7 bases lining up with TRBD1. CDR1 and CDR2 (germline): PRHDT, FYEKMQ (reference sequence). V lost 0 bases, J lost 6 bases, and 10 bases stayed unmatched. The CDR3 consists of 17 residues. CDR3 sequence reads: CASSLGRGTDPPGELFF. CDR3 in DNA: TGTGCCAGCAGCTTAGGCCGAGGGACAGATCCGCCCGGGGAGCTGTTTTTT.

The chain has TRBV2 and TRBJ1-5; no definite D call. V shed 5 bases and J shed 4 bases, with 12 bases lying between them. Per the germline V gene, CDR1 is SNHLY and CDR2 is FYNNEI. There are 14 residues in the CDR3. CDR3 in amino acids: CASSSRFENQPQHF. The CDR3 nucleotides are TGTGCCAGCAGTTCGCGTTTTGAAAATCAGCCCCAGCATTTT.

V gene TRBV6-4 combines with J gene TRBJ2-1; 7 bases fit TRBD1. This CDR3 region has 13 residues. Trimming took 4 bases from V and 9 from J; bases not matched to a gene: 6. The V gene's germline CDR1 is MRHNA and CDR2 SNTAGT. This chain's CDR3 is CASSAQQGTEQFF. The CDR3 bases are TGTGCCAGCAGTGCCCAACAGGGGACTGAGCAGTTCTTC.

Here the CDR3 reads CASSRGLAGGYSYNEQFF. In nucleotides, the CDR3 is TGCGCCAGCAGCCGAGGACTAGCGGGAGGCTACTCCTACAATGAGCAGTTCTTC. V and J are TRBV4-3 and TRBJ2-1; 14 nucleotides agree with TRBD2. V lost 4 bases and J lost 0; bases outside the gene matches: 5. This CDR3 is built from 18 residues. CDR1 LGHNA and CDR2 YSLEER come from the germline V gene.

The CDR3 sequence is CASSQDFGRGNGNTIYF. The CDR3 region has the DNA TGTGCCAGCAGCCAAGATTTTGGCAGGGGGAATGGAAACACCATATATTTT. The chain employs TRBV14 and TRBJ1-3, with TRBD1 matching 7 bases. Losses at the gene ends were 0 bases for V and 3 bases for J; bases not matched to a gene: 8. This CDR3 has 17 residues. Germline V lookup: CDR1 SGHDN, CDR2 FVKESK.

The gene calls are TRBV5-1 and TRBJ2-5; D is ambiguous. CDR3 size: 11 residues. V was trimmed by 4 bases and J by 4 bases, leaving 5 bases between them. Germline values: CDR1 SGHRS, CDR2 YFSETQ. The CDR3 DNA sequence: TGCGCCAGCAGCCCGGGAGAGACCCAGTACTTC. It codes for CASSPGETQYF.

This sequence joins TRBV19 and TRBJ1-3; tentatively, D is TRBD1 (5 bases). Trimming took off 6 bases at V and 0 bases at J, with 15 bases between the two ends. Germline CDR1 reads LNHDA; CDR2 reads SQIVND (reference sequence). The CDR3 is 16 residues long. The CDR3 protein is CASSLQAGSSGNTIYF. CDR3 DNA sequence: TGTGCCAGTAGCCTACAGGCCGGCAGCTCTGGAAACACCATATATTTT.

The V call is TRBV4-2, the J call TRBJ1-2, with a possible D match to TRBD1 (6 bases). The CDR3 loop spans 15 amino acids. Germline V gene data show CDR1 as LGHNA and CDR2 as YNFKEQ. The V end lost 0 bases, the J end lost 4 bases, and 12 bases lay between the germline ends. The CDR3 protein is CASSQELRGAYGYTF. In DNA form, the CDR3 reads TGTGCCAGCAGCCAAGAACTAAGGGGGGCCTATGGCTACACCTTC.

The V call is TRBV7-3, the J call TRBJ2-7; 7 positions agree with TRBD2. Losses at the gene ends were 3 bases for V and 4 bases for J; bases not matched to a gene: 6. Germline V gives CDR1 SGHTA, CDR2 FQGTGA. The CDR3 is 14 residues long. The CDR3 DNA reads TGTGCCAGCAGCTTCGGCGGGAGTGGGTACGAGCAGTACTTC. It specifies CASSFGGSGYEQYF.

The chain is built from TRBV6-5 and TRBJ1-4; D remains unclear. In germline, CDR1 is MNHEY, CDR2 SVGAGI. The CDR3 has 15 amino acids. Trimming shortened V by 0 bases and J by 0 bases, and 5 bases separated the two germline ends. DNA for the CDR3: TGTGCCAGCAGTTACTCGGCTGCAACTAATGAAAAACTGTTTTTT. Protein: CASSYSAATNEKLFF.

V and J are TRBV10-3 and TRBJ2-1; no clear D gene. This CDR3 spans 16 amino acids. V was clipped by 2 bases and J by 1 base, with 12 bases between them. Per germline, CDR1 ENHRY and CDR2 SYGVKD. This CDR3 reads CAISEVVGISYNEQFF. CDR3 DNA: TGTGCCATCAGTGAGGTGGTAGGGATTTCCTACAATGAGCAGTTCTTC.

This chain uses TRBV15 with TRBJ1-5, with TRBD1 identical over 8 bases. The junction had 2 bases not matched to a gene; V was cut back by 1 base and J by 6 bases. Per the germline V gene, CDR1 is LNHNV and CDR2 is YYDKDF (reference sequence). This CDR3 has 14 residues. CDR3 amino acids: CATSRGTGLQPQHF. In DNA form, the CDR3 reads TGTGCCACCAGCAGAGGGACAGGGCTTCAGCCCCAGCATTTT.

The chain links TRBV5-1 to TRBJ2-1; 11 nucleotides align to TRBD2. The CDR3 length is 16 residues. Germline CDR1 is SGHRS and CDR2 is YFSETQ. V lost 5 bases, J lost 8 bases, and 12 bases stayed unmatched. CDR3 sequence (DNA): TGCGCCAGCAGGCGTCAACTAGCGGGAGTAAAGGATGAGCAGTTCTTC. Its translation is CASRRQLAGVKDEQFF.

This sequence joins TRBV6-1 and TRBJ1-3; no firm D call. The CDR3 spans 13 residues. The germline CDR1 and CDR2 sequences are MNHNS and SASEGT. V was cut by 6 bases and J by 4 bases, with 10 bases left in between. The CDR3 sequence: CASSDNPGNTIYF. The CDR3 DNA reads as TGTGCCAGCAGCGACAACCCGGGAAACACCATATATTTT.

The chain is built from TRBV18 and TRBJ1-1, with TRBD1 identical over 9 bases. CDR3 length equals 16 residues. Germline lookup yields CDR1 KGHSH and CDR2 LQKENI. Trimming removed 0 bases from V and 0 bases from J; junction bases left unmatched: 2. The CDR3 sequence: CASSPPTGGMNTEAFF. CDR3 DNA: TGTGCCAGCTCACCACCGACAGGGGGGATGAACACTGAAGCTTTCTTT.

The rearrangement uses TRBV15 and TRBJ2-1; D not certain. Trimming cost V 1 base and J 1 base, with 2 bases left between them. This CDR3 has 13 residues. Germline lookup yields CDR1 LNHNV and CDR2 YYDKDF (reference sequence). CDR3 region: CATSRGSYNEQFF. CDR3 nucleotides: TGTGCCACCAGCAGAGGGTCCTACAATGAGCAGTTCTTC. Variable domain in full (rest from reference TRBV15 and TRBJ2-1): DAMVIQNPRYQVTQFGKPVTLSCSQTLNHNVMYWYQQKSSQAPKLLFHYYDKDFNNEADTPDNFQSRRPNTSFCFLDIRSPGLGDTAMYLCATSRGSYNEQFFGPGTRLTVL.

Notes on this clone: The junction does not match germline at one end; this may be a read error. The chain uses TRBV6-6 and TRBJ1-4, with 8 bases that match TRBD1. CDR1 is MNHNY, CDR2 SVGAGI, per germline (reference sequence). This CDR3 is built from 15 residues. The CDR3 DNA is TGTGCCAGCAGCCAGGGACAGGCGTCTAACGAAAAACTGTTTTTT. Translated, it gives CASSQGQASNEKLFF.

The rearrangement uses TRBV28 and TRBJ1-5; D is unresolved. Trimming removed 4 bases from V and 3 bases from J, with 4 bases in between. There are 12 residues in the CDR3. CDR1 MDHEN and CDR2 SYDVKM come from the germline V gene. CDR3 in DNA: TGTGCCAGCAGTTCGAACAATCAGCCCCAGCATTTT. It codes for CASSSNNQPQHF.

The chain joins TRBV10-3 to TRBJ1-1; 7 nucleotides agree with TRBD1. This CDR3 contains 17 residues. Germline V gene data show CDR1 as ENHRY and CDR2 as SYGVKD. Trimming took 2 bases from V and 0 from J; bases not matched to a gene: 9. In nucleotides, the CDR3 is TGTGCCATCAGTGAGACCCACAGGGGACGCATGAACACTGAAGCTTTCTTT. This codes for CAISETHRGRMNTEAFF.

This chain uses TRBV19 with TRBJ1-3; D is uncertain. This CDR3 spans 15 amino acids. The germline CDR1 and CDR2 sequences are LNHDA and SQIVND (reference sequence). V was trimmed by 2 bases and J by 2 bases, leaving 10 bases between them. The CDR3 protein is CASSIMEEAGNTIYF. The CDR3 bases are TGTGCCAGTAGTATAATGGAGGAAGCTGGAAACACCATATATTTT.

This chain uses TRBV30 with TRBJ1-2; no reliable D call. Germline values: CDR1 GTSNPN, CDR2 SVGIG (reference sequence). This CDR3 is 12 amino acids long. V lost 0 bases and J lost 4, with 6 bases in between. DNA of the CDR3: TGTGCCTGGAGTGTTCAATTCTATGGCTACACCTTC. It encodes CAWSVQFYGYTF.

This sequence joins TRBV5-1 and TRBJ1-2; D is unclear. V lost 0 bases to trimming and J lost 2 bases, with 11 bases between them. Looked up from germline, CDR1 is SGHRS and CDR2 is YFSETQ. The CDR3 is 15 residues long. The CDR3 is CASSLVAGPNYGYTF. The CDR3 DNA reads TGCGCCAGCAGCTTGGTTGCAGGACCGAACTATGGCTACACCTTC.

This sequence joins TRBV2 and TRBJ1-1; D unclear. Germline CDR1 SNHLY, CDR2 FYNNEI. V was pared by 5 bases and J by 0 bases, with 10 bases between. The CDR3 runs 14 residues. CDR3 DNA sequence: TGTGCCAGCAGTCCGTACAATATGAACACTGAAGCTTTCTTT. Translation: CASSPYNMNTEAFF.

This chain connects TRBV7-2 to TRBJ2-1; D perhaps matches TRBD2 (6 bases). V was shortened by 5 bases and J by 10 bases, with 18 bases between the two germline ends. Germline V CDR1 and CDR2: SGHTA, FQGNSA. This CDR3 is built from 14 residues. CDR3 protein: CASSPSSGQFEQFF. Here the CDR3 DNA reads TGTGCCAGCAGCCCTAGTAGCGGCCAGTTCGAGCAGTTCTTC.

The chain combines TRBV6-6 with TRBJ2-5; D might be TRBD2 (7 bases). V lost 7 bases, J lost 4 bases, and 16 bases lay in between. The CDR3 length is 14 residues. Germline CDR1 is MNHNY and CDR2 is SVGAGI (reference sequence). Written as DNA, the CDR3 is TGTGCCAGCACCCCAAGGGGGGGAGGAGAGACCCAGTACTTC. Its translation is CASTPRGGGETQYF.

This clone was counted once. This chain links TRBV7-3 with TRBJ2-1; 8 nucleotides match TRBD1. Germline V gene sequence: CDR1 SGHTA, CDR2 FQGTGA. The CDR3 has 13 residues. V lost 5 bases and J lost 6; bases outside the gene matches: 3. CDR3 sequence (DNA): TGTGCCAGCAGCCCCGGGACAGGCAATGAGCAGTTCTTC. Its protein product is CASSPGTGNEQFF.

The chain employs TRBV7-2 and TRBJ2-1, with D perhaps matching TRBD2 (5 bases). The germline V gene has CDR1 SGHTA and CDR2 FQGNSA. CDR3 size: 15 residues. Trimming removed 5 bases at V and 2 bases at J, with 13 bases between. The CDR3 loop is CASSDLAEAYNEQFF. The CDR3 nucleotides are TGTGCCAGCAGCGACCTAGCTGAAGCCTACAATGAGCAGTTCTTC.

The chain uses TRBV6-1 and TRBJ1-2; the match to TRBD1 covers 7 bases. CDR1 and CDR2 (germline): MNHNS, SASEGT. J gave up 2 bases and V 6 bases, and 3 bases lay outside the gene matches. The CDR3 loop spans 13 amino acids. The chain's CDR3 is CASRSTGNYGYTF. Written as DNA, the CDR3 is TGTGCCAGCAGATCGACAGGGAACTATGGCTACACCTTC.

The CDR3: CASSQDVREQPQHF. In nucleotides, the CDR3 is TGTGCCAGCAGCCAAGATGTGAGGGAACAGCCCCAGCATTTT. V and J are TRBV4-2 and TRBJ1-5, with D uncertain. V gave up 0 bases and J gave up 7 bases, with 10 bases separating them. Germline V lookup: CDR1 LGHNA, CDR2 YNFKEQ. This CDR3 spans 14 amino acids.

V usage is TRBV19 and J usage is TRBJ1-1; 7 nucleotides match TRBD1. The germline gives CDR1 LNHDA, CDR2 SQIVND (reference sequence). V was clipped by 6 bases and J by 5 bases; unmatched bases: 9. The CDR3 is 14 residues long. CDR3 coding DNA: TGTGCCAGTAGAAACAGGGGAGGTAGAACTGAAGCTTTCTTT. Translating gives CASRNRGGRTEAFF.

This chain's CDR3 is CAWSPNLTGRGEKLFF. The CDR3 DNA sequence: TGTGCCTGGAGTCCGAATCTGACAGGGCGGGGGGAAAAACTGTTTTTT. The rearrangement joins TRBV30 to TRBJ1-4; 7 positions match TRBD1. Germline V lookup: CDR1 GTSNPN, CDR2 SVGIG (reference sequence). This CDR3 spans 16 amino acids. Trimming cost V 2 bases and J 8 bases; bases outside gene matches: 14.